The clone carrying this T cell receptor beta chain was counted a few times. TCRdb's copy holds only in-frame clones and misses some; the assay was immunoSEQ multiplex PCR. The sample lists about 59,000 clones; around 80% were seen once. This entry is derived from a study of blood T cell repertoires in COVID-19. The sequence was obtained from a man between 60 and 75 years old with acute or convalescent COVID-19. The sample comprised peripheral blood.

DNA for the CDR3: TGTGCCAGTAGTTTTCCGGGAGGGCTTATAGCCGGGGAGCTGTTTTTT. It encodes CASSFPGGLIAGELFF. The gene calls are TRBV19 and TRBJ2-2, with TRBD2 matching 8 bases. Trimming removed 5 bases from V and 6 bases from J; junction bases left unmatched: 11. Germline V lookup: CDR1 LNHDA, CDR2 SQIVND (reference sequence). The CDR3 spans 16 residues.